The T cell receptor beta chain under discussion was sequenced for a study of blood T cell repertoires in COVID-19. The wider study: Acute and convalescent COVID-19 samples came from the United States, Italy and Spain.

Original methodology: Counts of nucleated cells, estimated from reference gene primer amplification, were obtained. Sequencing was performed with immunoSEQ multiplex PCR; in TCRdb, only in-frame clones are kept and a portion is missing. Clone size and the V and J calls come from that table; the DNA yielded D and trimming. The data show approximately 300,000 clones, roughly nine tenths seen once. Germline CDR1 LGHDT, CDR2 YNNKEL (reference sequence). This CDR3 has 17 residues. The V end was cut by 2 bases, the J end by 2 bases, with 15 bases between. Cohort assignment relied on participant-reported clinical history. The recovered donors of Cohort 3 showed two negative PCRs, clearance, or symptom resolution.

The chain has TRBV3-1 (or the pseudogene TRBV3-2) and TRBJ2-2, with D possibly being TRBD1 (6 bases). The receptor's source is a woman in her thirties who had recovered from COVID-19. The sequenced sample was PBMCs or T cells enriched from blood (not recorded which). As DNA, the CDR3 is TGTGCCAGCAGCCAACCAGAGTGGGACACCAACACCGGGGAGCTGTTTTTT. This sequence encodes CASSQPEWDTNTGELFF.